The clone carrying this TCR beta chain was observed many times. This CDR3 region has 16 residues. CDR1 LGHDT and CDR2 YNNKEL come from the germline V gene (reference sequence). V lost 1 base, J lost 5 bases, and 5 bases stayed unmatched. This specimen belongs to a study of T cells after yellow fever vaccination. By 5'RACE template switching, TCR cDNA was produced, with a universal primer site and UMIs added in the process. MiXCR, applied by TCRdb to the 5' RACE reads, yields one record per CDR3 protein. The sample yields roughly 120,000 distinct CDR3 sequences, about 7.2% seen once. The specimen was CD4+ T cells sorted from PBMCs, collected around 45 days after the first yellow fever vaccination. The V call is TRBV3-1, the J call TRBJ1-6; TRBD1 matches at 7 bases. The TCR sequence derives from a man aged 18 to 35 who received the YFV17D yellow fever vaccine. CDR3: CASSQVVGGDNSPLHF. The CDR3 DNA reads TGTGCCAGCAGCCAAGTCGTAGGGGGCGATAATTCACCCCTCCACTTT.